This TCR beta chain was observed in a study of shared clonotypes between healthy human individuals (TCRdb year 2020). Looking at the study overall: The cohort comprised a couple of women and a few men aged 18 to 49 years. For each donor, CD4 naive and CD4 memory were each run on three plates, CD8 naive on two plates, and CD8 memory on one plate. To estimate repertoire size and how much clonotype sharing occurs between individuals, the study deeply sequenced the blood TCR repertoires of a handful of healthy adults. Different laboratories and diverse techniques were used to prepare libraries and sequence TCR repertoires, to increase sequencing depth and limit assay-specific biases. Per donor, leukapheresis produced somewhere between about 0.9 and 9.5 billion PBMCs.

The donors were healthy, HIV-negative adults with no recently reported acute infections or vaccinations. Every donor was a Caucasian adult living in Nashville, Tennessee, USA. Magnetic negative selection was used to enrich CD4+ T cells, after which naive cells were positively selected on CD45RA and the negative fraction became the memory subset. Blood was obtained by leukapheresis, after which PBMCs were separated by Ficoll-Histopaque density gradient centrifugation and cryopreserved in liquid nitrogen vapor phase. Purity and quantity of every magnetically sorted T cell population were checked by analytical flow cytometry. Genomic DNA was isolated from each sorted fraction and quantified by UV absorbance on a Nanodrop 2000c. To note about this clone: Its antigen remains undetermined. No clone much larger than this one lies a single base away; base qualities are absent.

Using the deep immunoSEQ assay, TCR CDR3 regions were amplified from genomic DNA by multiplex PCR. Genomic DNA extracted from each cell subset was distributed evenly over all wells of several immunoSEQ 96-well plates, and each plate served as one replicate. For sorted subsets, each replicate PCR was loaded with approximately 190 ng genomic DNA, equivalent to approximately 33,000 T cell genomes. Purified libraries were measured with a Qubit 3.0 fluorometer, size-checked on a Bioanalyzer 2100, and measured again with the KAPA Library Quantification kit. Every immunoSEQ 96-well plate was sequenced on a dedicated single-read 150-cycle Illumina NextSeq 550 flow cell. In the authors' own workflow: Because the immunoSEQ output included only junctional sequences and no quality scores, the filtering could not be the same as the filtering used for full-length reads. To assign V/J genes and CDR3, sequences were annotated against IMGT germline references using PyIR, a Python wrapper for IgBLAST v1.9. Reads were filtered out if the reads had weak V/J assignments (E-value above 1e-6), no CDR3, stop codons, out-of-frame junctions, or ambiguous translated residues. V3J clonotypes were defined as sequences sharing the same inferred V gene, J gene, and CDR3 amino acid sequence. To compute the percentage overlap between repertoires, the number of shared unique clonotypes was divided by the size of the smaller repertoire. Richness of each repertoire was evaluated using RTK rarefaction, the Chao1 estimator, and Recon v2.1 estimates of unobserved clonotypes. Generation probabilities for all TCRbeta clonotypes obtained by the gDNA method from a handful of donors were computed using OLGA. This immuneACCESS table, as held by TCRdb, lists in-frame sequences with V and J called but not all clones. Of the missing ones, under half trace to an unresolved V gene in checked studies; the others have no known cause. V, J and clone size are taken as reported in that table, and D and trimming were inferred from the DNA itself. For this sample there are approximately 740,000 clones; under 80% appear just once. The leading ten clones occupy around 1.6% of the sample.

General study outcomes and caveats: Incomplete sequencing was indicated by rarefaction of sorted-subset datasets, despite the large sequencing depth. About 5% of naive CD4, approximately 3.7% of naive CD8, around 2.3% of memory CD4, and 0.4% of memory CD8 clonotypes were shared across several donors. Sampling was limited to blood, and TCR repertoires in tissue likely differ from TCR repertoires in blood. The genetic and exposure-history diversity represented was limited by the small number of donors. Pairwise subsampling indicated that sequencing depth was expected to affect the degree of clonotype sharing among donors. Naive subsets generally had larger estimated clonotype richness than memory subsets. Higher generation probabilities were observed for clonotypes shared by all four sorted-subset donors than for non-shared clonotypes.

The sequence was obtained from a woman aged 25 to 45 in good health. Sequenced material: memory CD4+ T cells sorted from blood. Per the publication, the cell subset or site label means: CD45RA-negative fraction.

The CDR3 amino acid sequence is: CASSDLTPLPYNEQFF. The DNA sequence is given as TGTGCCAGCAGCGACCTGACTCCGCTTCCTTACAATGAGCAGTTCTTC. The rearrangement joined TRBV9 to TRBJ2-1; there is no confident call for the D gene. Including cysteine and phenylalanine, the CDR3 has 16 amino acids. CDR3 DNA is the only sequence kept; it has 48 bases, read in frame from the first base. Looking up the germline V gene yields CDR1 SGDLS and CDR2 YYNGEE. V loses 3 bases of germline sequence and J loses 4 bases, and the interval between the two ends is 17 bases.